The present TCR beta chain was sequenced within a study of blood T cells in healthy people across ages. Germline-derived CDR1 and CDR2 are SQVTM and ANQGSEA. Trimming cost V 4 bases and J 4 bases, with 12 bases left between them. The CDR3 is 13 amino acids. Investigators took around 10 milliliters of peripheral blood from every donor. It was with a sample-barcoded 5' primer and a J-beta primer mix that a second PCR of roughly 6 to 11 cycles was run. A 12-random-nucleotide template-switch adaptor tagged each cDNA molecule. One entry per CDR3 protein, called by TCRdb with MiXCR from the 5' RACE reads. The data contain about 720,000 distinct CDR3 sequences, 22% of them singletons.

The sequence was obtained from a man between 65 and 85 years old in good health. The sequencing sample was made of blood. The V call is TRBV29-1, the J call TRBJ2-3; D is uncertain. CDR3 loop: CSVVIWRSDTQYF. The CDR3 DNA follows: TGCAGCGTTGTTATATGGCGCTCAGATACGCAGTATTTT.